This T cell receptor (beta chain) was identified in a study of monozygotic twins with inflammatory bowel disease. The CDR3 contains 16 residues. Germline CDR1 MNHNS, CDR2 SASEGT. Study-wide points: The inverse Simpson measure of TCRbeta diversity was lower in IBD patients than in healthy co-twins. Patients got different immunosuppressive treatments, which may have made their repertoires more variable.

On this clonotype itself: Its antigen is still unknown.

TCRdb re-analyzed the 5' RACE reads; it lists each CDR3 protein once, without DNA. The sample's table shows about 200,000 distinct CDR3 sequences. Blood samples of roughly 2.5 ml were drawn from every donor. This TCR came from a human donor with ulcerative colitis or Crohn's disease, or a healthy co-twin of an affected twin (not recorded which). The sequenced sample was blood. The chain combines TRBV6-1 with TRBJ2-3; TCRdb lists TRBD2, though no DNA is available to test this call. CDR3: CASRSGRGGNTDTQYF.